Following are 27 T cell receptor beta chains from one sample sequenced in a study of shared clonotypes between healthy human individuals. Sequencing used immunoSEQ multiplex PCR; TCRdb keeps in-frame clones, though not all of them. The data show some 500,000 clones, with over 60% seen just once and around 12% held by the top ten. The source material was PBMCs. The receptors originated from a woman aged 40 to 49 in good health. Some clones in this sample may be carry-over from other donors' samples.

With respect to this clone: A far larger clone differs by one base, so this is likely a read error. Additional DNA sequences in this sample encode the identical CDR3. This chain links TRBV6-1 with TRBJ1-1, with TRBD1 as a possible D gene (5 bases). Germline CDR1 MNHNS, CDR2 SASEGT. The CDR3 spans 14 residues. The CDR3: CASSEVTGVAEAFF. The CDR3 region has the DNA TGCGCCAGCAGTGAAGTGACGGGGGTAGCTGAAGCTTTCTTT.

This clone was counted between two and nine times. This sequence joins TRBV30 and TRBJ1-2; 7 bases are shared with TRBD1. V lost 2 bases and J lost 4; bases outside the gene matches: 7. The CDR3 runs to 14 residues. Germline loops: CDR1 GTSNPN, CDR2 SVGIG (reference sequence). CDR3 nucleotide sequence: TGTGCCTGGAGTCCCGGGACAGCCATCTATGGCTACACCTTC. Protein: CAWSPGTAIYGYTF.

The chain's CDR3 is CASSPGGTSGTYEQYF. The CDR3 bases are TGTGCCAGCAGCCCGGGCGGGACTAGCGGTACCTACGAGCAGTACTTC. The V call is TRBV5-4, the J call TRBJ2-5, with 11 positions matching TRBD2. The J call may be wrong; the DNA end is better matched by TRBJ2-7. The CDR3 extends over 16 amino acids. Germline lookup yields CDR1 SGHNT and CDR2 YYREEE (reference sequence).

This sequence joins TRBV5-6 and TRBJ1-4; D gene ambiguous. Trimming left V 1 base short and J 1 base short, with 5 bases between. In germline, CDR1 is SGHDT, CDR2 YYEEEE. The CDR3 covers 14 residues. The chain's CDR3 is CASSLWGTNEKLFF. As DNA, the CDR3 is TGTGCCAGCAGCTTGTGGGGAACTAATGAAAAACTGTTTTTT.

This clone came up a few times. The likely explanation is a read error, given a far larger clone one base away. Other nucleotide sequences from this sample produce the same CDR3. This sequence joins TRBV7-8 and TRBJ2-7, with D unresolved. The ends were cut back, 6 bases at V and 2 bases at J, with 17 bases in the middle. From germline, CDR1 is SGHVS and CDR2 FQNEAQ. The CDR3 loop spans 15 amino acids. The CDR3: CASSFLRYSPYEQYF. The CDR3 DNA is TGTGCCAGCAGTTTCCTCCGCTACTCGCCCTACGAGCAGTACTTC.

The rearrangement joins TRBV28 to TRBJ2-7, with D perhaps matching TRBD1 (6 bases). The V end was cut by 5 bases, the J end by 6 bases, with 20 bases between. This CDR3 has 15 amino acids. Germline CDR1 is MDHEN and CDR2 is SYDVKM. CDR3 sequence reads: CASSTARQGQGEQYF. CDR3 DNA sequence: TGTGCCAGCAGTACCGCTAGGCAGGGACAAGGCGAGCAGTACTTC.

This sequence joins TRBV5-1 and TRBJ1-6, with D tentatively TRBD1 (6 bases). CDR3 length: 15 residues. The V gene's germline CDR1 is SGHRS and CDR2 YFSETQ. V was cut by 4 bases and J by 9 bases, with 17 bases left in between. CDR3 DNA: TGCGCCAGCAGCCCCCGCGGGGGGCAAGGTTCACCCCTCCACTTT. It is translated as CASSPRGGQGSPLHF.

The chain employs TRBV9 and TRBJ2-5, with D tentatively TRBD1 or TRBD2 (5 bases each). The CDR3 consists of 14 residues. Trimming shortened V by 3 bases and J by 5 bases, and 14 bases separated the two germline ends. In germline, CDR1 is SGDLS, CDR2 YYNGEE. CDR3 loop: CASSARGGLETQYF. The CDR3 DNA sequence: TGTGCCAGCAGCGCCCGTGGGGGTTTGGAGACCCAGTACTTC.

The chain recombines TRBV5-4 with TRBJ1-2; D ambiguous. Trimming took off 0 bases at V and 8 bases at J, with 11 bases between the two ends. The germline V gene encodes CDR1 SGHNT and CDR2 YYREEE (reference sequence). The CDR3 has 13 residues. DNA of the CDR3: TGTGCCAGCAGCTTGGAGCCGGGTTCGGGCTACACCTTC. Translated: CASSLEPGSGYTF. The entire variable domain, with the rest obtained from reference TRBV5-4 and TRBJ1-2, is as follows: ETGVTQSPTHLIKTRGQQVTLRCSSQSGHNTVSWYQQALGQGPQFIFQYYREEENGRGNFPPRFSGLQFPNYSSELNVNALELDDSALYLCASSLEPGSGYTFGSGTRLTVV.

The chain combines TRBV7-3 with TRBJ2-1; the match to TRBD2 covers 7 bases. The V gene's germline CDR1 is SGHTA and CDR2 FQGTGA. This CDR3 is built from 18 residues. Unmatched junction bases numbered 9, after V lost 0 bases and J lost 1 base. The CDR3 DNA follows: TGTGCCAGCAGCTTAACGTTTGTTAGCGGGTCTTCCTACAATGAGCAGTTCTTC. Its protein product is CASSLTFVSGSSYNEQFF.

On this clone: A far larger clone lies a single base away; this is likely a read error. The chain carries TRBV18 and TRBJ2-7; D possibly corresponds to TRBD1 (5 bases). Germline V gene data show CDR1 as KGHSH and CDR2 as LQKENI. This CDR3 contains 14 residues. CDR3 sequence reads: CASSPIRQTYERYF. The CDR3 nucleotides read TGTGCCAGCTCACCAATCCGACAGACCTACGAGCGGTACTTC.

This clone was counted many times. In the same sample, other DNA sequences code for this CDR3. This rearrangement joins TRBV4-3 to TRBJ2-1, with TRBD1 identical over 10 bases. The V gene end was trimmed by 4 bases and the J gene end by 4 bases; junction bases not matched to a gene: 7. The germline CDR1 and CDR2 sequences are LGHNA and YSLEER. The CDR3 is made up of 16 amino acids. DNA of the CDR3: TGCGCCAGCAGCCCAGATGAGGGACAGGGGTACAATGAGCAGTTCTTC. This codes for CASSPDEGQGYNEQFF.

This clone was seen ten or more times. The chain couples TRBV7-6 to TRBJ2-1; 7 nucleotides align to TRBD2. The length of the CDR3 is 16 residues. The ends lost 1 base at V and 4 bases at J; junction bases unmatched: 7. Germline V lookup: CDR1 SGHVS, CDR2 FNYEAQ. The CDR3 here is CASSLVGSGYYNEQFF. The CDR3 DNA reads TGTGCCAGCAGCTTAGTCGGTAGCGGGTATTACAATGAGCAGTTCTTC.

The chain joins TRBV7-9 to TRBJ1-5; 7 nucleotides align to TRBD1. The germline V gene encodes CDR1 SEHNR and CDR2 FQNEAQ (reference sequence). The length of the CDR3 is 15 residues. The V segment lost 3 bases and the J segment 6 bases; nucleotides outside the gene matches: 8. The CDR3 reads CASSFQGGTGQPQHF. The CDR3 DNA is TGTGCCAGCAGCTTTCAGGGGGGGACCGGTCAGCCCCAGCATTTT.

The CDR3 sequence is CASMIPGLAGGGYEQYF. CDR3 nucleotides: TGTGCCAGCATGATACCGGGACTAGCGGGAGGGGGGTACGAGCAGTACTTC. The V call is TRBV7-8, the J call TRBJ2-7; 16 nucleotides agree with TRBD2. CDR1 SGHVS and CDR2 FQNEAQ come from the germline V gene. The CDR3 loop spans 17 amino acids. V lost 7 bases, J lost 4 bases, and 10 bases stayed unmatched.

Note on this clone: Other nucleotide sequences from this sample produce the same CDR3. V and J are TRBV18 and TRBJ1-4, with TRBD1 matching over 7 bases. The V gene end was trimmed by 3 bases and the J gene end by 4 bases; junction bases not matched to a gene: 2. Germline assignment: CDR1 KGHSH and CDR2 LQKENI. The CDR3 runs to 14 residues. The CDR3 DNA is TGTGCCAGCTCACCTGGACAGGATAATGAAAAACTGTTTTTT. This gives the protein CASSPGQDNEKLFF. The whole variable domain, filled in from reference TRBV18 and TRBJ1-4, reads NAGVMQNPRHLVRRRGQEARLRCSPMKGHSHVYWYRQLPEEGLKFMVYLQKENIIDESGMPKERFSAEFPKEGPSILRIQQVVRGDSAAYFCASSPGQDNEKLFFGSGTQLSVL.

The chain employs TRBV2 and TRBJ2-1, with 13 bases fitting TRBD2. CDR1 and CDR2 (germline): SNHLY, FYNNEI. CDR3 length: 14 amino acids. The V gene end was trimmed by 5 bases and the J gene end by 9 bases; junction bases not matched to a gene: 4. In DNA, the CDR3 is TGTGCCAGCAGTACTAGCGGGAGGGTCGGTGAGCAGTTCTTC. This gives the protein CASSTSGRVGEQFF.

The V gene is TRBV18, the J gene TRBJ2-4; no definite D call. Germline CDR1 and CDR2: KGHSH and LQKENI. CDR3 length equals 17 residues. Trimming stripped 4 bases from V and 0 bases from J, with 16 bases between. The CDR3 region has the DNA TGTGCCAGCTCACTTCCCCTCCCCGGGCCAGCCAAAAACATTCAGTACTTC. Translation: CASSLPLPGPAKNIQYF.

V gene TRBV7-2 combines with J gene TRBJ2-4, with D possibly being TRBD2 (6 bases). V lost 4 bases to trimming and J lost 5 bases, with 18 bases between them. This CDR3 spans 16 amino acids. Germline CDR1 is SGHTA and CDR2 is FQGNSA. The CDR3 nucleotides read TGTGCCAGCAGCTCCTCAACCGGGACTCGGGAAAACATTCAGTACTTC. It yields the protein CASSSSTGTRENIQYF.

Of note for this clone: This clone may be a read error of a much larger clone one base away. CDR3 in amino acids: CASSLGQRNTGELSF. CDR3 coding DNA: TGCGCCAGCAGCTTGGGTCAGCGGAACACCGGGGAGCTGTCTTTT. The chain carries TRBV5-1 and TRBJ2-2, with D possibly TRBD2 on 5 matching bases. There are 15 residues in the CDR3. Germline V gene lookup returns CDR1 SGHRS and CDR2 YFSETQ.

V gene TRBV10-3 combines with J gene TRBJ1-2; D is perhaps TRBD1 (6 bases). Deletions cut 11 bases from V and 1 base from J, with 11 bases between. Germline V CDR1 and CDR2: ENHRY, SYGVKD. The CDR3 contains 12 residues. CDR3 in amino acids: CAASQGNYGYTF. CDR3 coding DNA: TGTGCCGCGTCACAGGGTAACTATGGCTACACCTTC.

The gene calls are TRBV15 and TRBJ2-7; 12 bases are shared with TRBD2. V lost 3 bases and J lost 4; bases outside the gene matches: 7. Germline CDR1 reads LNHNV; CDR2 reads YYDKDF (reference sequence). This CDR3 has 16 amino acids. This CDR3 is CATSSFSTSGSYEQYF. The CDR3 nucleotides read TGTGCCACCAGCAGTTTCTCGACTAGCGGGAGTTACGAGCAGTACTTC.

The CDR3: CASSYRVLKRRHNEQFF. Here the CDR3 DNA reads TGTGCCAGCAGCTACAGGGTTCTAAAGCGGAGGCACAATGAGCAGTTCTTC. This sequence joins TRBV11-3 and TRBJ2-1; tentative D call: TRBD1 (6 bases). The CDR3 has 17 amino acids. The germline V gene encodes CDR1 SGHNT and CDR2 YENEEA. The germline V and J ends were trimmed by 4 bases and 5 bases, with 21 bases remaining between them.

The sample holds many counts of this clone. V usage is TRBV4-3 and J usage is TRBJ1-1; 7 bases map to TRBD1. Germline CDR1 is LGHNA and CDR2 is YSLEER. V dropped 3 bases and J dropped 0; count of bases not matched to a gene: 1. This CDR3 has 14 residues. DNA for the CDR3: TGCGCCAGCAGCCACGGGACAGTGAACACTGAAGCTTTCTTT. Protein: CASSHGTVNTEAFF.

This clone showed up just once. The gene calls are TRBV4-3 and TRBJ2-2, with TRBD1 matching 9 bases. The CDR3 runs to 16 residues. CDR1 is LGHNA, CDR2 YSLEER, per germline. Trimming took 3 bases from V and 2 from J; bases not matched to a gene: 4. CDR3 in DNA: TGCGCCAGCAGCCAGGTGACAGGGGGTAACACCGGGGAGCTGTTTTTT. This sequence encodes CASSQVTGGNTGELFF.

V usage is TRBV7-9 and J usage is TRBJ2-5; TRBD1 might be the D (5 bases). V gave up 5 bases and J gave up 4 bases, with 11 bases separating them. CDR3 length equals 13 residues. The germline gives CDR1 SEHNR, CDR2 FQNEAQ (reference sequence). CDR3 in amino acids: CASSLLGAETQYF. The DNA of the CDR3 is TGTGCCAGCAGCCTCTTAGGGGCAGAGACCCAGTACTTC.

The V and J genes are TRBV5-1 and TRBJ2-6, with TRBD2 identical over 8 bases. J was trimmed by 0 bases and V by 4 bases; bases with no gene match: 9. This CDR3 region has 18 residues. Germline values: CDR1 SGHRS, CDR2 YFSETQ. The CDR3 protein is CASSLSSGLSSGANVLTF. The CDR3 DNA reads TGCGCCAGCAGCCTCTCTAGCGGGCTGAGCTCTGGGGCCAACGTCCTGACTTTC.